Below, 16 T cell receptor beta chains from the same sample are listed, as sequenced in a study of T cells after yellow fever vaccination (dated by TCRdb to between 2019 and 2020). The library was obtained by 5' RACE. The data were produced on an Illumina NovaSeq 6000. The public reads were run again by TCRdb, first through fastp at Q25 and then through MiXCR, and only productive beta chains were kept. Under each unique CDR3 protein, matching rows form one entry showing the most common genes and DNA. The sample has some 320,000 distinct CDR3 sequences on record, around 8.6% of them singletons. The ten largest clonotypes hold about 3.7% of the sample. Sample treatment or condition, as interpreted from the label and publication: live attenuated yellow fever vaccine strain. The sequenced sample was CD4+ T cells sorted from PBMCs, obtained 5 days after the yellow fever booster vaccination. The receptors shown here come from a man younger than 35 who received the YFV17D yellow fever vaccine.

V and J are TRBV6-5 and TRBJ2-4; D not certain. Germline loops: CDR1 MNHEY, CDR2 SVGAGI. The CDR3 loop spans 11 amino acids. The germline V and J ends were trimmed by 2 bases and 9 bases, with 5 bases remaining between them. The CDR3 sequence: CASSYLGIQYF. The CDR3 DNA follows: TGTGCCAGCAGTTACCTCGGCATTCAGTACTTC.

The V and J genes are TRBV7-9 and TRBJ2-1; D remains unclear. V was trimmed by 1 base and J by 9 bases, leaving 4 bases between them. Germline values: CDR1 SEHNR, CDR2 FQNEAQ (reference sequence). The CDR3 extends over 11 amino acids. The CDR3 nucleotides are TGTGCCAGCAGCTTAGTTTCTGAGCAGTTCTTC. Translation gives CASSLVSEQFF.

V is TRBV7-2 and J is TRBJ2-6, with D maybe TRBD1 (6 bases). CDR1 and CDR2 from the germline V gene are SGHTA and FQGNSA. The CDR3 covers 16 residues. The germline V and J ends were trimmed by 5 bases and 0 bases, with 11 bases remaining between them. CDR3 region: CASSPDRLSGANVLTF. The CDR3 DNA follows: TGTGCCAGCAGCCCCGACAGGCTCTCTGGGGCCAACGTCCTGACTTTC.

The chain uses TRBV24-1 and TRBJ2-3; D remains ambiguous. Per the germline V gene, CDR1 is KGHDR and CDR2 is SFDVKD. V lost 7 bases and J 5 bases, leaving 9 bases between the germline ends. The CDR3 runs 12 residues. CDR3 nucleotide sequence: TGTGCCACCAGCCCATACGGAGATACGCAGTATTTT. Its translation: CATSPYGDTQYF.

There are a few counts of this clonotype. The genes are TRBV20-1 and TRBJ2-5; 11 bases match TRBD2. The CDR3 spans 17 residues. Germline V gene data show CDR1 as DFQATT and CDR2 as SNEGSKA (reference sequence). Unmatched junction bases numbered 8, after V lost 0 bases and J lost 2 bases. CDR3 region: CSARDLAGGGEQETQYF. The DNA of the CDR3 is TGCAGTGCTAGAGATCTAGCGGGGGGAGGTGAACAAGAGACCCAGTACTTC.

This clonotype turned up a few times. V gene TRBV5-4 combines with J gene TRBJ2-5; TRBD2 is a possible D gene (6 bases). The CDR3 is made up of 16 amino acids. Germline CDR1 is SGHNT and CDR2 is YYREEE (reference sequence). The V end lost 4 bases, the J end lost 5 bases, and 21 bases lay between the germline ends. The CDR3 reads CASSTGTDRSRETQYF. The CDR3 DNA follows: TGTGCCAGCAGCACCGGGACTGACCGGTCGAGGGAGACCCAGTACTTC.

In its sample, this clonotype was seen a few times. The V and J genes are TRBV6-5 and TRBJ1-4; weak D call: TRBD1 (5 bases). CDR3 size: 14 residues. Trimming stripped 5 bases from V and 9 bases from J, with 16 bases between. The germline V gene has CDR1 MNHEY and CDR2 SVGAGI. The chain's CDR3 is CASSRTRDDKKLFF. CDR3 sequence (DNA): TGTGCCAGCAGTCGAACCCGGGACGATAAAAAACTGTTTTTT.

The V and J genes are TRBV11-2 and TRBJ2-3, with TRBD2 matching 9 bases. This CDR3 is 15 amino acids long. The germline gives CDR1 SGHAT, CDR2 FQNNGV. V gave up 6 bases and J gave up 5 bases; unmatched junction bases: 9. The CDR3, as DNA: TGTGCCAGCAGAAGACCGGGACTAGCTGTAGATACGCAGTATTTT. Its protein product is CASRRPGLAVDTQYF. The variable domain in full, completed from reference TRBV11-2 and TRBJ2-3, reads EAGVAQSPRYKIIEKRQSVAFWCNPISGHATLYWYQQILGQGPKLLIQFQNNGVVDDSQLPKDRFSAERLKGVDSTLKIQPAKLEDSAVYLCASRRPGLAVDTQYFGPGTRLTVL.

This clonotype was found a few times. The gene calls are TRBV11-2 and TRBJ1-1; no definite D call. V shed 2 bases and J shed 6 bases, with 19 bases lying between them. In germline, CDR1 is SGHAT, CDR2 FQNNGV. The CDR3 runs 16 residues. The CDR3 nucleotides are TGTGCCAGCAGCTTAATGGGTCACAGCTACGGCGCTGAAGCTTTCTTT. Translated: CASSLMGHSYGAEAFF. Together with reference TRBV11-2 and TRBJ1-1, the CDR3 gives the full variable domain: EAGVAQSPRYKIIEKRQSVAFWCNPISGHATLYWYQQILGQGPKLLIQFQNNGVVDDSQLPKDRFSAERLKGVDSTLKIQPAKLEDSAVYLCASSLMGHSYGAEAFFGQGTRLTVV.

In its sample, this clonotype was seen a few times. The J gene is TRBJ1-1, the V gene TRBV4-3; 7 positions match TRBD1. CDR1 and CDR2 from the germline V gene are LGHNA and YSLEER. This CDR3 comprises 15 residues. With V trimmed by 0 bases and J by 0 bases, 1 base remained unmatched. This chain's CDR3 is CASSQEGQLNTEAFF. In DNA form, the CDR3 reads TGCGCCAGCAGCCAAGAGGGACAGCTGAACACTGAAGCTTTCTTT.

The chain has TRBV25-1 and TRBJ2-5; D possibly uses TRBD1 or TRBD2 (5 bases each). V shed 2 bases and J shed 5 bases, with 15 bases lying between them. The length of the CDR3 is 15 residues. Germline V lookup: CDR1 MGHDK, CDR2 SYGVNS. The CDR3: CASSEIGGRGETQYF. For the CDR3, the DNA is TGTGCCAGCAGTGAAATTGGGGGTAGAGGGGAGACCCAGTACTTC.

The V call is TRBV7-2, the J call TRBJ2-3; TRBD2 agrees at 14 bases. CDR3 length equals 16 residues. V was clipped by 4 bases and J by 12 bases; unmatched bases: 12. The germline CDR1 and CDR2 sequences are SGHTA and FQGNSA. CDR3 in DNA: TGTGCCAGCAGCTCGCCAATGGTGACTAGCGGGGGGGTTCAGTATTTT. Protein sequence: CASSSPMVTSGGVQYF.

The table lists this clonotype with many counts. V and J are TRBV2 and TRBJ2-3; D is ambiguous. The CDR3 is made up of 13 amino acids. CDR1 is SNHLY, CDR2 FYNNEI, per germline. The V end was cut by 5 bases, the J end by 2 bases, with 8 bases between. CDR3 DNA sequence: TGTGCCAGCAGTAAGGATTACACAGATACGCAGTATTTT. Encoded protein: CASSKDYTDTQYF.

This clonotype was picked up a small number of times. This CDR3 reads CASSYSRVGLDPQHF. In DNA form, the CDR3 reads TGTGCCAGCAGTTACTCGAGGGTCGGGCTCGACCCCCAGCATTTT. The chain couples TRBV6-2 or TRBV6-3 to TRBJ1-5, with D uncertain. Germline CDR1 reads MNHEY; CDR2 reads SVGEGT. Trimming stripped 0 bases from V and 10 bases from J, with 16 bases between. This CDR3 is 15 amino acids long.

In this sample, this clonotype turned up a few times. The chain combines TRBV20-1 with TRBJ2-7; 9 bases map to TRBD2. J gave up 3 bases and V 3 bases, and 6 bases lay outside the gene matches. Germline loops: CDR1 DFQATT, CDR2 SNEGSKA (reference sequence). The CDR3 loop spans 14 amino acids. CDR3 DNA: TGCAGTGCTAGTAGGGCTAGCGGGGACTACGAGCAGTACTTC. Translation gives CSASRASGDYEQYF.

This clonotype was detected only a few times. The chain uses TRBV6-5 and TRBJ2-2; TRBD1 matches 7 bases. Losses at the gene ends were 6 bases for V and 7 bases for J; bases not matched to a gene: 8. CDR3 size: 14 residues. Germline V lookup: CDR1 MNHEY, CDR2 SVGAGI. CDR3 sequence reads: CASSRQGRVGELFF. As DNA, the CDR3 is TGTGCCAGCAGCAGACAGGGAAGGGTCGGGGAGCTGTTTTTT.